This TCR beta chain was obtained from a study of cytomegalovirus exposure and HLA in healthy donors. Study-wide findings and caveats: Highly shared sequence variants in one cluster were likely a sequencing artifact.

A remark on this clone: The target antigen is unknown.

The PCR had 60 Vbeta and 13 Jbeta primers. Assay: immunoSEQ multiplex PCR; the TCRdb copy retains only in-frame clones and omits some. This sample has more than 95,000 clones, with about 81% found just once. V lost 0 bases, J lost 3 bases, and 8 bases lay in between. The CDR3 length is 14 residues. Germline CDR1 SGHTA, CDR2 FQGTGA. This sequence was found in a woman aged 25-40 years in good health and CMV-seronegative. Source material: PBMCs. This chain links TRBV7-3 with TRBJ2-5; possible D gene TRBD2, 5 bases. The CDR3 region has the DNA TGTGCCAGCAGCTTAACTCCTAGCAAAGAGACCCAGTACTTC. This translates into CASSLTPSKETQYF.